A selection of T cell receptor beta chains follows, all from one sample in a study of cytomegalovirus exposure and HLA in healthy donors. Libraries were prepared by immunoSEQ multiplex PCR; TCRdb keeps only in-frame clonotypes and omits some of them. The table shows about 78,000 clones, with 72% occurring only once. The sequencing sample was made of PBMCs. The receptors here all came from a woman in her 40s in good health and CMV-seropositive. The CDR3 runs from the conserved cysteine through the conserved F or W. Fields, in order: CDR3 DNA, CDR3 protein, J gene, CDR3 length, D gene, clone size, V gene. The D gene is left open where the match is weak. Clone size, where shown, is once, few, many, or a class for clones that have expanded.

TGTGCCAGCAGCTCAGAAGGCCGAGGACAGCGCATATACAATGAGCAGTTCTTC CASSSEGRGQRIYNEQFF TRBJ2-1 18 NA NA TRBV7-2
TGCAGCGTTCCTCAGACAGGGGGCACGGGGGGCTACACCTTC CSVPQTGGTGGYTF TRBJ1-2 14 TRBD1 NA TRBV29-1
TGCGCCAGCAGCTTGGTTGGACCAGCAGGGCACGGCTACACCTTC CASSLVGPAGHGYTF TRBJ1-2 15 NA NA TRBV5-1
TGTGCCAGCAGCTCAGGACAGGGGGCAGGAGGCTACACCTTC CASSSGQGAGGYTF TRBJ1-2 14 TRBD1 NA TRBV5-6
TGTGCCATCGTTACGGACACTGAAGCTTTCTTT CAIVTDTEAFF TRBJ1-1 11 NA NA TRBV10-3
TGTGCCAGCAGCTCCAAAACCCCCGGCGGTGTAGCCAAAAACATTCAGTACTTC CASSSKTPGGVAKNIQYF TRBJ2-4 18 NA NA TRBV5-6
TGTGCCAGCAGCTTGCGACCAACCTGGGCGGGGAATGGCTACCCCTTC CASSLRPTWAGNGYPF TRBJ1-2 16 NA NA TRBV5-6
TGCGCCAGCACGCCGACTAGCGGGAGGGCTGATACGCAGTATTTT CASTPTSGRADTQYF TRBJ2-3 15 TRBD2 NA TRBV7-2
TGTGCCAGCTCACCACCGGGCAGGGGGCTCAACGAGCAGTACTTC CASSPPGRGLNEQYF TRBJ2-7 15 TRBD1 NA TRBV18
TGTGCCAGCAGTGAAGTAAAGGACAGAGGCGAGCAGTACTTC CASSEVKDRGEQYF TRBJ2-7 14 NA NA TRBV28
TGTGCCAGCACCCATGCTGGGGCCAGGCAGACCCAGTACTTC CASTHAGARQTQYF TRBJ2-5 14 NA NA TRBV7-9
TGCGCCAGCAGCTGGGGACAGGGAGGCACAGATACGCAGTATTTT CASSWGQGGTDTQYF TRBJ2-3 15 TRBD1 NA TRBV5-1
TGTGCCATCAGTGATGGGACAGGGGGAAATGAGCAGTTCTTC CAISDGTGGNEQFF TRBJ2-1 14 TRBD1 few TRBV10-3
TGTGCCAGCAGTTTACCCCCACAGGATTATGGCTACACCTTC CASSLPPQDYGYTF TRBJ1-2 14 NA NA TRBV28
TGTGCCAGTAGTTACCGGACAGGGCGCTACGAGCAGTACTTC CASSYRTGRYEQYF TRBJ2-7 14 TRBD1 NA TRBV19
TGTGCCTGGAGTGAAGGGACAGCCGGCTATGGCTACACCTTC CAWSEGTAGYGYTF TRBJ1-2 14 TRBD1 NA TRBV30
TGCAGTGCTGGGACTAAAAACATTCAGTACTTC CSAGTKNIQYF TRBJ2-4 11 NA NA TRBV20-1
TGTGCCATCAGTGTAACGGGAAGCACAGATACGCAGTATTTT CAISVTGSTDTQYF TRBJ2-3 14 NA once TRBV10-3
TGTGCCAGCAGCTCGACTAGCCTCGACTACGAGCAGTACTTC CASSSTSLDYEQYF TRBJ2-7 14 TRBD2 NA TRBV5-4
TGCAGCGTTGAAATCCAGGGGTGGAGGACTGAAGCTTTCTTT CSVEIQGWRTEAFF TRBJ1-1 14 NA few TRBV29-1
TGCGCCAGCAGCTTCGGCGCAGGTGCGAACACCGGGGAGCTGTTTTTT CASSFGAGANTGELFF TRBJ2-2 16 NA NA TRBV5-1
TGTGCCAGCAGCTTGGCTTTCCAAGAGACCCAGTACTTC CASSLAFQETQYF TRBJ2-5 13 NA NA TRBV5-4
TGTGCCAGCGGGTCGACCGGGTTAGGAGGCGGTGGCTACACCTTC CASGSTGLGGGGYTF TRBJ1-2 15 NA few TRBV28
TGCGCCAGCAGCGAGGGCGACTATAATTCACCCCTCCACTTT CASSEGDYNSPLHF TRBJ1-6 14 NA NA TRBV5-1
TGTGCCAGCAGTTTGGGGAGTTACAGCAATCAGCCCCAGCATTTT CASSLGSYSNQPQHF TRBJ1-5 15 NA NA TRBV28
TGTGCCAGCAGTGTACCAGGGGTTAACTATGGCTACACCTTC CASSVPGVNYGYTF TRBJ1-2 14 NA NA TRBV25-1
TGCGCCAGCAGCCATGACAGGACCTCTGGAAACACCATATATTTT CASSHDRTSGNTIYF TRBJ1-3 15 NA few TRBV4-3
TGCGCCAGCAGCTTGGTCGTCTCGGGGGACACTGAAGCTTTCTTT CASSLVVSGDTEAFF TRBJ1-1 15 NA NA TRBV5-1